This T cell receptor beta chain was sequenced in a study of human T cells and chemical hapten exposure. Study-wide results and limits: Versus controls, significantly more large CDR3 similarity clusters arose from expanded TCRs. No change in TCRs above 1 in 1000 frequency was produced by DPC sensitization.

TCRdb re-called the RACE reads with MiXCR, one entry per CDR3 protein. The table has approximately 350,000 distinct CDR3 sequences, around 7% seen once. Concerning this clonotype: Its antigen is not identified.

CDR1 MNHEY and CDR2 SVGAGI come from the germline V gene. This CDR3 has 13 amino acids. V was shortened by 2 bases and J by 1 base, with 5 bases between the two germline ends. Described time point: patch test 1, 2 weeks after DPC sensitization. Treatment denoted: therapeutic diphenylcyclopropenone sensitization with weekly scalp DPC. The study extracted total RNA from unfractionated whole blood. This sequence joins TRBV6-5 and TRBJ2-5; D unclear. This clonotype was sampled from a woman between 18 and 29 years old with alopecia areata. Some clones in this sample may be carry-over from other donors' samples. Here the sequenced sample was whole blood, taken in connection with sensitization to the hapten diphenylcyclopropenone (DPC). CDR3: CASSYGFQETQYF. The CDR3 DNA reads TGTGCCAGCAGTTACGGTTTCCAAGAGACCCAGTACTTC.